This is a list of T cell receptor beta chains from one sample in a study of T cell changes during pregnancy in multiple sclerosis. The repertoire was sequenced with immunoSEQ multiplex PCR; TCRdb's copy has only in-frame clones and lacks some. The table has around 44,000 clones, approximately 92% seen once. Sequenced: peripheral blood. All receptors derive from a female donor with multiple sclerosis, enrolled in a pregnancy study. CDR3s include the opening cysteine and the closing phenylalanine or tryptophan. Fields, in order: V gene, J gene, D gene, clone size, CDR3 protein, CDR3 DNA. D genes are given only for firm matches. Rows give clone size only sometimes, using once, few, many, or a class for an expanded clone.

TRBV7-9	TRBJ2-7	-	-	CASSLESSNGEQYF	TGTGCCAGCAGCTTAGAGTCCTCGAACGGCGAGCAGTACTTC
TRBV28	TRBJ2-7	-	-	CASSPPGPGYEQYF	TGTGCCAGCAGTCCCCCGGGGCCCGGTTACGAGCAGTACTTC
TRBV4-1	TRBJ1-5	-	-	CASSQGTGSWQPQHF	TGCGCCAGCAGCCAAGGGACCGGGTCCTGGCAGCCCCAGCATTTT
TRBV4-3	TRBJ1-5	-	-	CASSQDLTGRQPQHF	TGCGCCAGCAGCCAAGATCTTACAGGCCGGCAGCCCCAGCATTTT
TRBV6-5	TRBJ2-3	TRBD2	once	CASSYLPSGFTDTQYF	TGTGCCAGCAGTTACCTTCCTAGCGGATTCACAGATACGCAGTATTTT
TRBV11-2	TRBJ2-5	TRBD1	-	CASSSLGGFQETQYF	TGTGCCAGCAGCTCACTAGGGGGCTTCCAAGAGACCCAGTACTTC
TRBV7-9	TRBJ1-1	TRBD1	-	CASSLEGRGGRMNTEAFF	TGTGCCAGCAGCTTAGAGGGCAGGGGGGGCCGTATGAACACTGAAGCTTTCTTT
TRBV5-1	TRBJ2-1	-	-	CASSLVVHNEQFF	TGCGCCAGCAGCTTGGTTGTTCACAATGAGCAGTTCTTC
TRBV7-6	TRBJ2-2	TRBD2	once	CASSLLPSGTGELFF	TGTGCCAGCAGCTTATTACCTAGCGGGACCGGGGAGCTGTTTTTT
TRBV19	TRBJ1-1	-	-	CASDDKDTEAFF	TGTGCCAGCGACGACAAGGACACTGAAGCTTTCTTT
TRBV7-9	TRBJ2-3	-	-	CASSLGRLIDTQYF	TGTGCCAGCAGCTTAGGACGGTTAATAGATACGCAGTATTTT